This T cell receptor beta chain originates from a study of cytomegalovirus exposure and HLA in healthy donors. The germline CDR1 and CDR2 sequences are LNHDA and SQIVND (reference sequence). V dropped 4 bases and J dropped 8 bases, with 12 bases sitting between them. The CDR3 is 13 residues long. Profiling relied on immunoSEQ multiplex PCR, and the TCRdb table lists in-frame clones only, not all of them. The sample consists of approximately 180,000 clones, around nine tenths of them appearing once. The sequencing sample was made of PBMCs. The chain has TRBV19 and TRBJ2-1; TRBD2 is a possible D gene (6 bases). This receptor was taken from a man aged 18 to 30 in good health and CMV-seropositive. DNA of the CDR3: TGTGCCAGTAGTAGTAGCGGTTCCGATGAGCAGTTCTTC. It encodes CASSSSGSDEQFF.